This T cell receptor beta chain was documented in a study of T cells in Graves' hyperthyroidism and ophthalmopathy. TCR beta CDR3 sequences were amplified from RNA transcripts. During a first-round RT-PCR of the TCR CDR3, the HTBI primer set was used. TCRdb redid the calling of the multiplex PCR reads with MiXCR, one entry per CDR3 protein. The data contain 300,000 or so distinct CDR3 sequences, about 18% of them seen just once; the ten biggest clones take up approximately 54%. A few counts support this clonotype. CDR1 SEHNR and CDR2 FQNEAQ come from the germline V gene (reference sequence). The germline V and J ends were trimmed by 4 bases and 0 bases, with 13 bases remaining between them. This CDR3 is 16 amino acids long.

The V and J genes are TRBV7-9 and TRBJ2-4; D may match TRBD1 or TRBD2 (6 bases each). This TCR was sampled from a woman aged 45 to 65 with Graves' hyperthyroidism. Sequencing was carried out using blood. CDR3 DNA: TGTGCCAGCAGCTCCTCAGGGGAGGCAGCCAAAAACATTCAGTACTTC. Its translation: CASSSSGEAAKNIQYF.